This TCR beta chain was sequenced for a study of T cell responses to AZD1222 COVID-19 vaccine. Study-level background: Second doses that came at about 4 or about 12 weeks were put together.

V shed 7 bases and J 6 bases; nucleotides not matched to a gene: 11. CDR3 length: 14 residues. CDR1 and CDR2 from the germline V gene are MNHNS and SASEGT. This clone was seen once. Its target is not known. Assay used: immunoSEQ multiplex PCR; TCRdb lists only in-frame clones, some missing. The table shows approximately 100,000 clones, with 80% to 95% occurring only once. Notes on the study in general: Following two doses of AZD1222, Spike-specific TCR breadth and depth rose. Of the AZD1222 recipients, only 6 or 7 were seropositive at baseline.

This chain links TRBV6-1 with TRBJ2-7, with TRBD1 matching 8 bases. The TCR originated in an adult in good health. This sample comprised peripheral blood, obtained on day 0 of AZD1222 vaccination. The CDR3 region has the DNA TGTGCCAGCATCCTCGACAGGGGCCCTGGCGAGCAGTACTTC. Translating gives CASILDRGPGEQYF.